The clone carrying this T cell receptor beta chain is a singleton in its sample. Antigen specificity is unknown. The data belong to a study of radiation and T cells in renal cell carcinoma. Time point meaning: blood 4 weeks post-SBRT, at nephrectomy. The treatment is: 15 Gy SBRT to primary tumor, nephrectomy 4 weeks later. Nephrectomy followed 15 Gy stereotactic body radiation by 4 weeks. Between the trimmed V and J ends, which lost 0 bases and 3 bases, there was a span of 9 bases. This CDR3 region has 15 residues. Germline lookup yields CDR1 MNHEY and CDR2 SVGAGI. The study's findings and limits: In blood, top tumor clones expanded by 2 weeks, shrinking by 4. Pretreatment tumor biopsies were lacking, so baseline clonotypes are unknown.

Here immunoSEQ multiplex PCR was the method, and the copy in TCRdb shows in-frame clones only, minus some. The table includes roughly 86,000 clones, approximately 86% detected once. This TCR was sampled from a man aged 50-60 years with renal cell carcinoma. The sequenced sample was blood, obtained from a patient whose treatment included radiotherapy and nephrectomy. This chain joins TRBV6-5 and TRBJ1-5; D might be TRBD1 (6 bases). CDR3 sequence (DNA): TGTGCCAGCAGTTACTCGGGGGACAACAATCAGCCCCAGCATTTT. Protein product: CASSYSGDNNQPQHF.